The present T cell receptor (beta chain) was sequenced within a study of Graves' ophthalmopathy and Graves' hyperthyroidism. Findings and limits, study-wide: The model predicted progression of ophthalmopathy with a sensitivity of about 70%, and its specificity was roughly 77%. Most clonotypes expanded in thyroid above 0.001 frequency were present in blood too.

The sample holds a few counts of this clonotype. The antigen is not known. Amplification from RNA transcripts yielded the TCR beta CDR3 regions. The first-round RT-PCR employed HTBI primers together with the Qiagen OneStep RT-PCR kit. A multiplex PCR was then performed as the second round. TCRdb redid the calling of the multiplex PCR reads with MiXCR, one entry per CDR3 protein. The table includes hundreds of thousands of distinct CDR3 sequences, just over 40% detected once. The diagnosis combined clinical symptoms, thyroxine, TRAb, thyroid ultrasound and orbital computed tomography scans. Trimming took off 5 bases at V and 3 bases at J, with 8 bases between the two ends. The CDR3 loop spans 13 amino acids. Per germline, CDR1 LGHNA and CDR2 YSLEER.

Sequenced input: peripheral blood. The clonotype comes from an adult man with Graves' ophthalmopathy. The J gene is TRBJ1-5, the V gene TRBV4-3; D is unclear. Here the CDR3 DNA reads TGCGCCAGCAGCTTGTCAATCAATCAGCCCCAGCATTTT. It encodes CASSLSINQPQHF.